This T cell receptor (beta chain) was found in a study of T cell responses to AZD1222 COVID-19 vaccine. Germline CDR1 and CDR2: SEHNR and FQNEAQ (reference sequence). With 5 bases removed from V and 4 bases from J, the gap between germline ends came to 19 bases. CDR3 length: 16 residues. Findings and caveats of the study: Spike regions recognized by vaccine-associated CD4 TCRs spanned the protein, led by 160-218 and 743-854. Donors in the cohort were predominantly white British and more often female, and clonal diversity was possibly underestimated. Samples come after the peak T cell response, not at day 14.

Remarks on this clone: Its antigen remains unknown.

Profiling relied on immunoSEQ multiplex PCR, and the TCRdb table lists in-frame clones only, not all of them. This sample has 130,000 or so clones, with roughly 85% found just once. The specimen comprised peripheral blood, sampled 28 days after the second dose of the MenACWY control vaccine. This sequence originates from an adult who received the MenACWY meningococcal vaccine as a control. The V call is TRBV7-9, the J call TRBJ2-3; the D gene could be TRBD1 or TRBD2 (5 bases each). The CDR3 DNA is TGTGCCAGCAGCACAAGAGGGACCGACGGTTCAGATACGCAGTATTTT. Residues: CASSTRGTDGSDTQYF. Supplemented by reference TRBV7-9 and TRBJ2-3, the full variable domain reads DTGVSQNPRHKITKRGQNVTFRCDPISEHNRLYWYRQTLGQGPEFLTYFQNEAQLEKSRLLSDRFSAERPKGSFSTLEIQRTEQGDSAMYLCASSTRGTDGSDTQYFGPGTRLTVL.